These 12 T cell receptor beta chains were sequenced from one sample in a study of T cell responses to AZD1222 COVID-19 vaccine. Measured with immunoSEQ multiplex PCR; TCRdb has only the in-frame clones, and not every one. The data contain around 150,000 clones, around 88% of them singletons. Sequencing was performed on peripheral blood, taken on day 0 of AZD1222 vaccination. These receptors were obtained from an adult in good health.

This clone was recorded only once. This chain links TRBV28 with TRBJ2-7; D is perhaps TRBD1 (6 bases). Germline CDR1 MDHEN, CDR2 SYDVKM. The V end was cut by 4 bases, the J end by 0 bases, with 10 bases between. The CDR3 runs 14 residues. The CDR3 loop is CASSSGAFSYEQYF. The CDR3, as DNA: TGTGCCAGCAGTTCAGGGGCCTTCTCCTACGAGCAGTACTTC.

A single count supports this clone. This chain uses TRBV6-5 with TRBJ1-1; the D is unclear. Germline V gives CDR1 MNHEY, CDR2 SVGAGI. V was trimmed by 2 bases and J by 0 bases, leaving 10 bases between them. The length of the CDR3 is 15 residues. CDR3 in amino acids: CASSYGSGLNTEAFF. The CDR3 DNA sequence: TGTGCCAGCAGTTACGGAAGCGGATTGAACACTGAAGCTTTCTTT.

The rearrangement joins TRBV7-2 to TRBJ2-2; the D gene is possibly TRBD2 (5 bases). This CDR3 comprises 15 residues. The V end lost 3 bases, the J end lost 0 bases, and 8 bases lay between the germline ends. Germline-derived CDR1 and CDR2 are SGHTA and FQGNSA. CDR3 sequence (DNA): TGTGCCAGCAGCTTCGGGGTTGCGAACACCGGGGAGCTGTTTTTT. Translated, it gives CASSFGVANTGELFF. Variable domain in full (rest from reference TRBV7-2 and TRBJ2-2): GAGVSQSPSNKVTEKGKDVELRCDPISGHTALYWYRQSLGQGLEFLIYFQGNSAPDKSGLPSDRFSAERTGGSVSTLTIQRTQQEDSAVYLCASSFGVANTGELFFGEGSRLTVL.

V gene TRBV6-5 combines with J gene TRBJ2-1; 9 bases are shared with TRBD2. In germline, CDR1 is MNHEY, CDR2 SVGAGI. With 0 bases clipped from V and 4 bases from J, the junction kept 4 bases outside the gene matches. There are 16 residues in the CDR3. The CDR3 is CASSYSGLAAYNEQFF. DNA for the CDR3: TGTGCCAGCAGTTACTCGGGACTAGCAGCTTACAATGAGCAGTTCTTC.

The rearrangement joins TRBV5-6 to TRBJ1-2, with unresolved D. Looked up from germline, CDR1 is SGHDT and CDR2 is YYEEEE. Trimming stripped 0 bases from V and 2 bases from J, with 5 bases between. The CDR3 loop spans 13 amino acids. Here the CDR3 DNA reads TGTGCCAGCAGCTTGGTAGGGAACTATGGCTACACCTTC. Amino acid sequence: CASSLVGNYGYTF. Looking up the rest from reference TRBV5-6 and TRBJ1-2 gives the full variable domain: DAGVTQSPTHLIKTRGQQVTLRCSPKSGHDTVSWYQQALGQGPQFIFQYYEEEERQRGNFPDRFSGHQFPNYSSELNVNALLLGDSALYLCASSLVGNYGYTFGSGTRLTVV.

This chain connects TRBV30 to TRBJ1-2; no firm D call. CDR1 is GTSNPN and CDR2 is SVGIG in the germline V gene (reference sequence). CDR3 length: 13 residues. V lost 3 bases to trimming and J lost 4 bases, with 12 bases between them. Written as DNA, the CDR3 is TGTGCCTGGAGCGCACTCGGACTCTATGGCTACACCTTC. It yields the protein CAWSALGLYGYTF.

About this clone itself: Other nucleotide sequences from this sample produce the same CDR3. This chain connects TRBV18 to TRBJ2-7; D is unresolved. The CDR3 is 11 residues long. V gave up 5 bases and J gave up 0 bases, with 2 bases separating them. Germline-derived CDR1 and CDR2 are KGHSH and LQKENI. The CDR3 region has the DNA TGTGCCAGCTCATCCTCCTACGAGCAGTACTTC. Its translation is CASSSSYEQYF.

The J gene is TRBJ2-1, the V gene TRBV7-2; 7 bases fit TRBD2. CDR3 size: 15 residues. The germline CDR1 and CDR2 sequences are SGHTA and FQGNSA. The J segment lost 6 bases and the V segment lost 5 bases, leaving 10 bases of the junction unmatched. DNA of the CDR3: TGTGCCAGCAGCCCAAACCTAGGACTAGTCAATGAGCAGTTCTTC. It encodes CASSPNLGLVNEQFF.

The chain employs TRBV14 and TRBJ2-2; D perhaps matches TRBD2 (6 bases). Germline loops: CDR1 SGHDN, CDR2 FVKESK. Trimming removed 5 bases from V and 6 bases from J, with 13 bases in between. The CDR3 contains 14 residues. CDR3 loop: CASSSGGEAGELFF. The CDR3 region has the DNA TGTGCCAGCAGCTCAGGAGGGGAGGCCGGGGAGCTGTTTTTT.

The chain couples TRBV18 to TRBJ2-1; no clear D gene. Germline CDR1 is KGHSH and CDR2 is LQKENI. Trimming took 1 base from V and 0 from J, leaving 7 bases between them. The CDR3 covers 15 residues. CDR3: CASSPLDRSYNEQFF. Here the CDR3 DNA reads TGTGCCAGCTCACCACTTGACCGCTCCTACAATGAGCAGTTCTTC.

This chain joins TRBV29-1 and TRBJ1-5; a possible D gene is TRBD1 (5 bases). The CDR3 is made up of 14 amino acids. The germline V gene has CDR1 SQVTM and CDR2 ANQGSEA. V gave up 7 bases and J gave up 4 bases, with 17 bases separating them. The CDR3 sequence is CSAKGTAANQPQHF. The CDR3 nucleotides are TGCAGCGCCAAAGGGACCGCCGCTAATCAGCCCCAGCATTTT.

The chain joins TRBV19 to TRBJ1-5, with a tentative D call TRBD1 (5 bases). This CDR3 is 12 amino acids long. Trimming left V 10 bases short and J 7 bases short, with 14 bases between. Germline loops: CDR1 LNHDA, CDR2 SQIVND (reference sequence). The CDR3 protein is CATQGDWQPQHF. DNA for the CDR3: TGTGCCACACAAGGGGATTGGCAGCCCCAGCATTTT.